The rows below give T cell receptor beta chains drawn from one sample of a study of blood T cells in healthy people across ages. TCRdb independently ran MiXCR on the 5' RACE reads; one entry per CDR3 protein. Of around 900,000 distinct CDR3 sequences in the sample, roughly half were seen once. Sequences were obtained from blood. These receptors all come from an older woman in good health. Each CDR3 is given with its conserved first and last residue. Fields, in order: V gene, D gene, J gene, clone size, CDR3 DNA, CDR3 protein. A D gene is named only where the DNA matches it firmly. Rows may omit the clone size; those that give it use once, few, many or a size class.

V gene: TRBV6-5; D gene: NA; J gene: TRBJ2-5; clone size: NA; CDR3 DNA: TGTGCCAGCAGTTACTCGTCCGGGACAATGGAGACCCAGTACTTC; CDR3 protein: CASSYSSGTMETQYF
V gene: TRBV7-9; D gene: TRBD1; J gene: TRBJ2-1; clone size: NA; CDR3 DNA: TGTGCCGGCAGCTTAGGGGGCCGCTCCTACAATGAGCAGTTCTTC; CDR3 protein: CAGSLGGRSYNEQFF
V gene: TRBV24-1; D gene: NA; J gene: TRBJ2-5; clone size: once; CDR3 DNA: TGTGCCACCAGTGAGACAGGACGAGAGACCCAGTACTTC; CDR3 protein: CATSETGRETQYF
V gene: TRBV4-3; D gene: TRBD2; J gene: TRBJ2-3; clone size: NA; CDR3 DNA: TGCGCCAGCAGCAAGCTAGCGGGAGCCCCAGATACGCAGTATTTT; CDR3 protein: CASSKLAGAPDTQYF
V gene: TRBV7-6; D gene: NA; J gene: TRBJ1-6; clone size: NA; CDR3 DNA: TGTGCCAGCAGCCCCCGTCAATCACCCCTCCACTTT; CDR3 protein: CASSPRQSPLHF
V gene: TRBV28; D gene: NA; J gene: TRBJ2-3; clone size: NA; CDR3 DNA: TGTGCCAGCAGTTTAAGTGTTCGCACAGATACGCAGTATTTT; CDR3 protein: CASSLSVRTDTQYF
V gene: TRBV6-1; D gene: NA; J gene: TRBJ2-6; clone size: NA; CDR3 DNA: TGTGCCAGCAGTGAAATCGCTGGGGCCAACGTCCTGACTTTC; CDR3 protein: CASSEIAGANVLTF
V gene: TRBV20-1; D gene: TRBD2; J gene: TRBJ2-5; clone size: few; CDR3 DNA: TGCAGTGCGCCCGGACTAGCGGGAGTCGGGGCCCAAGAGACCCAGTACTTC; CDR3 protein: CSAPGLAGVGAQETQYF
V gene: TRBV12-3/TRBV12-4; D gene: NA; J gene: TRBJ1-3; clone size: NA; CDR3 DNA: TGTGCCAGCAGTTTCAGGGGTTCTGGAAACACCATATATTTT; CDR3 protein: CASSFRGSGNTIYF
V gene: TRBV2; D gene: NA; J gene: TRBJ2-5; clone size: NA; CDR3 DNA: TGTGCCAGCGGTGACGAGCGTAGGGGGGAGACCCAGTACTTC; CDR3 protein: CASGDERRGETQYF
V gene: TRBV4-3; D gene: NA; J gene: TRBJ2-7; clone size: few; CDR3 DNA: TGCGCCAGGCACCCGGGCGGTCCGTCCTACGAGCAGTACTTC; CDR3 protein: CARHPGGPSYEQYF